Following are 2 T cell receptor beta chains from one sample sequenced in a study of tumor-infiltrating lymphocytes in primary liver carcinoma. For each extraction, RNA and DNA were obtained together from around 20-30 mg of unsorted bulk tissue. Making TCR beta cDNA involved approximately 0.5 ug total RNA and a constant-region primer. Nested multiplex PCR, run for three rounds with slightly modified ARM-PCR, yielded TCR beta libraries. Each of the first two PCR rounds ran nine to ten cycles with TRBV1-TRBV30 forward and C-beta reverse primers. TCRdb itself ran the multiplex PCR reads through MiXCR, one entry per CDR3 protein. The sample includes about 120,000 distinct CDR3 sequences, nearly 70% of them seen just once. Input material: tumor-adjacent normal liver tissue. The receptors derive from an older woman with primary liver carcinoma and hepatitis B virus infection.

This clonotype was seen at least ten times. This chain links TRBV12-3 or TRBV12-4 with TRBJ2-7; 7 bases map to TRBD1. With V trimmed by 6 bases and J by 7 bases, 9 bases remained unmatched. This CDR3 comprises 13 residues. The CDR3 bases are TGTGCCAGCAGCCAAGACAGGGCGAGAGAGCAGTACTTC. It translates to CASSQDRAREQYF.

Concerning this clonotype itself: The germline gene is not matched at one end of the junction; a read error may be the cause. This chain uses TRBV4-2 with TRBJ1-6; maybe TRBD1 (6 bases). The CDR3 consists of 16 residues. Germline loops: CDR1 LGHNA, CDR2 YNFKEQ. The CDR3 region has the DNA TGTGCCGGCAGCCAAGACCCGGGACACGGGAATCCACCCCTCCACTTT. It specifies CAGSQDPGHGNPPLHF.